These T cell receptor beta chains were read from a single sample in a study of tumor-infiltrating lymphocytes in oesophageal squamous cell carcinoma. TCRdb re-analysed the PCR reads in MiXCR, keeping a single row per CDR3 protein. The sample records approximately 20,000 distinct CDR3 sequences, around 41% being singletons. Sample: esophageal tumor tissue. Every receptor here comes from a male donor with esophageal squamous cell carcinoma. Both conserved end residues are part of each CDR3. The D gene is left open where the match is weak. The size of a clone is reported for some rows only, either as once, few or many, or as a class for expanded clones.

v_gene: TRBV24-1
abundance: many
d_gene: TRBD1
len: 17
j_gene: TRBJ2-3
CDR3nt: TGTGCCACCAGTGATAACCCCGGACAGGACCACACAGATACGCAGTATTTT
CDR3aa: CATSDNPGQDHTDTQYF

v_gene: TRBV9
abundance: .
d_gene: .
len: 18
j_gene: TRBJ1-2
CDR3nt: TGTGCCAGCAGCCCCACGGGACTTACAGGTGGGGCTAACTATGGCTACACCTTC
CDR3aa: CASSPTGLTGGANYGYTF

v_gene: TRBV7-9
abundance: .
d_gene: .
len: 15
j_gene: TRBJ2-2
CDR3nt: TGTGCCAGCAGCCGGGGAGCGGGGAACACCGGGGAGCTGTTTTTT
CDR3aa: CASSRGAGNTGELFF

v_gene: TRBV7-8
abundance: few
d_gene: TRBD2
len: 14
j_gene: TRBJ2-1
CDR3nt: TGTGCCAGCAGCTGGGACCGACTAGCCGGGGAGCTGTACTTC
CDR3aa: CASSWDRLAGELYF

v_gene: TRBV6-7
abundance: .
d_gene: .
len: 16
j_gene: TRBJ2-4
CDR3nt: TGTGCCAGCAGTTACCTCGGACTTGAAGCCAAAAACATTCAGTACTTC
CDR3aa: CASSYLGLEAKNIQYF

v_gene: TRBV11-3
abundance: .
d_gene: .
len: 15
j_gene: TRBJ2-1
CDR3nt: TGTGCCAGCAGCTCCACGGGGCGGGGAACCAATGAGCAGTTCTTC
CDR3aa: CASSSTGRGTNEQFF

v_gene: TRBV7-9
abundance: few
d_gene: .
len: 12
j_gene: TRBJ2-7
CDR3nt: TGTGCCAGCAGCCCAGGGGACTACGAGCAGTACTTC
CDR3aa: CASSPGDYEQYF

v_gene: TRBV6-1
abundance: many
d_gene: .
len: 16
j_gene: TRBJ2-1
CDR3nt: TGTGCCAGCAGTGAACCTCCAGCTGCGCTGAACAATGAGCAGTTCTTC
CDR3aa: CASSEPPAALNNEQFF

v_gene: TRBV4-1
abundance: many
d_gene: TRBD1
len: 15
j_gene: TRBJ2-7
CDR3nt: TGCGCCAGCAGCCAAGGACAGGGAGTCCTCCACGAGCAGTACTTC
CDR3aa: CASSQGQGVLHEQYF

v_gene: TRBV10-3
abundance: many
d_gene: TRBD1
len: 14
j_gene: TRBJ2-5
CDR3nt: TGTGCCACCGGAGGGACAGGGGTAGGGGAGACCCAGTACTTC
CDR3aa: CATGGTGVGETQYF

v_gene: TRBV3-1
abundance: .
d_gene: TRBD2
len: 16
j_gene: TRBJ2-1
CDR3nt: TGTGCCAGCAGCCCTCCGACTAGCGGGCTCCGCAATGAGCAGTTCTTC
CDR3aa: CASSPPTSGLRNEQFF

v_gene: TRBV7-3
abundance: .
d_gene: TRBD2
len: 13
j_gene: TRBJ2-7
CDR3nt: TGTGCCAGCAGCATCGGGACTAACAATGAGCAGTACTTC
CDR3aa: CASSIGTNNEQYF